What follows are 31 T cell receptor beta chains derived from one specimen sequenced in a study of T cell repertoires in cytomegalovirus infection. TCRdb processed the reads anew with MiXCR; each CDR3 protein has one entry. The data contain approximately 500,000 distinct CDR3 sequences, more than 15% of them singletons. The sequenced material came from CD8+ T cells from PBMCs. The receptors were sampled from a human donor in good health (CMV status not recorded). Some clones in this sample may be carry-over from other donors' samples.

The sample holds a few counts of this clonotype. The chain uses TRBV29-1 and TRBJ2-7; 12 nucleotides line up with TRBD2. Germline lookup yields CDR1 SQVTM and CDR2 ANQGSEA. CDR3 size: 14 residues. The J segment lost 12 bases and the V segment lost 0 bases, leaving 9 bases of the junction unmatched. The CDR3 coding sequence is TGCAGCGTTGAAGATCGGCTAGCGGGAGGGGGACCGTACTTC. Residues: CSVEDRLAGGGPYF.

This clonotype was recorded a few times. The chain couples TRBV5-1 to TRBJ1-2; no clear D. The V gene lost 1 base and the J gene lost 6 bases, with 10 bases spanning the gap. Germline CDR1 is SGHRS and CDR2 is YFSETQ. This CDR3 has 13 residues. CDR3 DNA sequence: TGCGCCAGCAGCTTGCAGGAAGCGGATGGCTACACCTTC. It yields the protein CASSLQEADGYTF.

This clonotype came up many times. This sequence joins TRBV7-6 and TRBJ2-7; D perhaps matches TRBD1 (6 bases). The CDR3 covers 16 residues. Trimming took 1 base from V and 5 from J, leaving 18 bases between them. Germline V gene sequence: CDR1 SGHVS, CDR2 FNYEAQ. CDR3 DNA sequence: TGTGCCAGCAGCTTAGAGGCGTCAGGGGCTAGGCACGAGCAGTACTTC. This encodes CASSLEASGARHEQYF.

Worth noting for this clonotype: Germline is not matched at one junction end, which may reflect a read error. The genes are TRBV2 and TRBJ2-7, with TRBD2 matching over 7 bases. The CDR3 covers 16 residues. CDR1 is SNHLY and CDR2 is FYNNEI in the germline V gene. This CDR3 reads CASHVTSAPYRYETYF. CDR3 DNA sequence: TGTGCCAGCCACGTAACTAGCGCTCCATACCGGTACGAGACGTACTTT.

This clonotype occurred a few times. This sequence joins TRBV3-1 and TRBJ1-1, with D possibly matching TRBD1 (6 bases). The CDR3 totals 17 residues. Per germline, CDR1 LGHDT and CDR2 YNNKEL (reference sequence). V lost 0 bases and J lost 0, with 14 bases in between. CDR3 amino acids: CASSQDGGRAMNTEAFF. CDR3 coding DNA: TGTGCCAGCAGCCAAGATGGGGGCAGGGCCATGAACACTGAAGCTTTCTTT.

This clonotype was recorded many times. V usage is TRBV7-2 and J usage is TRBJ2-1; D gene ambiguous. The CDR3 covers 16 residues. Deletions cut 2 bases from V and 5 bases from J, with 16 bases between. CDR1 SGHTA and CDR2 FQGNSA come from the germline V gene. The DNA of the CDR3 is TGTGCCAGCAGCTTACGTCCCCAACGAGGCCACAATGAGCAGTTCTTC. It encodes CASSLRPQRGHNEQFF.

This clonotype was observed a few times. The V gene is TRBV24-1, the J gene TRBJ2-2, with D perhaps TRBD1 or TRBD2 (6 bases each). CDR3 length equals 17 residues. The V gene's germline CDR1 is KGHDR and CDR2 SFDVKD. V shed 3 bases and J shed 0 bases, with 13 bases lying between them. As DNA, the CDR3 is TGTGCCACCAGTGATCTACAGGGACTCGCGAACACCGGGGAGCTGTTTTTT. Encoded protein: CATSDLQGLANTGELFF.

Worth noting for this clonotype: Germline and junction disagree at one end, which may indicate a read error. The genes are TRBV3-1 and TRBJ2-3; no reliable D call. Germline-derived CDR1 and CDR2 are LGHDT and YNNKEL (reference sequence). The CDR3 loop spans 14 amino acids. The CDR3 DNA reads as TGTGCCAGCAGCCAATTCCTTAGCACAGATACGAAGTATTTT. Its translation: CASSQFLSTDTKYF.

This clonotype has at least ten counts. The V call is TRBV7-9, the J call TRBJ2-7; 9 bases map to TRBD1. CDR1 is SEHNR, CDR2 FQNEAQ, per germline (reference sequence). CDR3 size: 15 residues. The J segment lost 1 base and the V segment lost 5 bases, leaving 6 bases of the junction unmatched. DNA of the CDR3: TGTGCCAGCAGCGCCACAGGACAGGGGTCCTACGAGCAGTACTTC. It yields the protein CASSATGQGSYEQYF. The variable domain in full, with the rest retrieved from reference TRBV7-9 and TRBJ2-7, is DTGVSQNPRHKITKRGQNVTFRCDPISEHNRLYWYRQTLGQGPEFLTYFQNEAQLEKSRLLSDRFSAERPKGSFSTLEIQRTEQGDSAMYLCASSATGQGSYEQYFGPGTRLTVT.

The V and J genes are TRBV7-9 and TRBJ2-7; TRBD1 might be the D (6 bases). Per germline, CDR1 SEHNR and CDR2 FQNEAQ (reference sequence). The CDR3 is 14 residues long. V was pared by 3 bases and J by 1 base, with 10 bases between. The CDR3 nucleotides read TGTGCCAGCAGCTTCCGGACAGCTTCCTACGAGCAGTACTTC. Protein: CASSFRTASYEQYF.

This clonotype was counted many times. The V call is TRBV19, the J call TRBJ1-1; D not certain. The CDR3 contains 14 residues. Trimming shortened V by 8 bases and J by 5 bases, and 18 bases separated the two germline ends. The V gene's germline CDR1 is LNHDA and CDR2 SQIVND (reference sequence). CDR3 bases: TGTGCCAGTGGGAATTTAGGGTGGGGAACTGAAGCTTTCTTT. Amino acid sequence: CASGNLGWGTEAFF.

Concerning this clonotype: Its ends do not fully match the called genes, so a read error is possible. The chain links TRBV27 to TRBJ2-2; TRBD1 might be the D (6 bases). Germline values: CDR1 MNHEY, CDR2 SMNVEV (reference sequence). This CDR3 is built from 14 residues. The CDR3 DNA reads as TGTCCCAGCAGTCCATACAGGGACACCGGGGAGCTGTTTTTT. Residues: CPSSPYRDTGELFF.

The table lists this clonotype with a few counts. The chain recombines TRBV5-1 with TRBJ2-5; TRBD2 aligns across 13 bases. Germline V CDR1 and CDR2: SGHRS, YFSETQ. Unmatched junction bases numbered 3, after V lost 0 bases and J lost 1 base. The CDR3 runs 17 residues. This chain's CDR3 is CASSLEGLAGIQETQYF. In DNA, the CDR3 is TGCGCCAGCAGCTTGGAGGGACTAGCGGGGATCCAAGAGACCCAGTACTTC.

This clonotype was found many times. The V and J genes are TRBV7-6 and TRBJ2-3; 13 bases align to TRBD2. The CDR3 has 19 residues. J gave up 2 bases and V 8 bases, and 16 bases lay outside the gene matches. Germline V CDR1 and CDR2: SGHVS, FNYEAQ. The CDR3 bases are TGTGCCAGCTCGAAGACCTTTTTGACTAGCGGGGGGTCCACAGATACGCAGTATTTT. Residues: CASSKTFLTSGGSTDTQYF.

The sample holds a few counts of this clonotype. The rearrangement links TRBV24-1 to TRBJ2-1, with a possible D match to TRBD2 (6 bases). The CDR3 totals 17 residues. V was pared by 1 base and J by 0 bases, with 12 bases between. The germline gives CDR1 KGHDR, CDR2 SFDVKD. CDR3 region: CATSDFGGTSSYNEQFF. CDR3 DNA: TGTGCCACCAGTGATTTCGGCGGGACCAGCTCCTACAATGAGCAGTTCTTC.

This clonotype was found a few times. The rearrangement joins TRBV14 to TRBJ2-7, with 8 bases aligning to TRBD2. The J segment lost 1 base and the V segment lost 0 bases, leaving 8 bases of the junction unmatched. CDR1 is SGHDN, CDR2 FVKESK, per germline. This CDR3 is built from 17 residues. In DNA form, the CDR3 reads TGTGCCAGCAGCCAAGATGCTCCTAGCGGGCGGTCCTACGAGCAGTACTTC. Its protein product is CASSQDAPSGRSYEQYF.

This clonotype was observed at least ten times. Here the CDR3 reads CASSLGVGQGYEQFF. DNA for the CDR3: TGTGCCAGCAGCTTAGGGGTGGGACAGGGATATGAGCAGTTCTTC. The V and J genes are TRBV11-2 and TRBJ2-1; TRBD1 agrees at 9 bases. V gave up 1 base and J gave up 8 bases; unmatched junction bases: 6. Germline loops: CDR1 SGHAT, CDR2 FQNNGV. The CDR3 runs to 15 residues.

This clonotype was recorded at least ten times. The rearrangement joins TRBV19 to TRBJ1-1; D not resolved. The germline gives CDR1 LNHDA, CDR2 SQIVND (reference sequence). The CDR3 loop spans 13 amino acids. Trimming shortened V by 6 bases and J by 4 bases, and 12 bases separated the two germline ends. DNA of the CDR3: TGTGCCAGTAGCGAACTCGGGGTCACTGAAGCTTTCTTT. This translates into CASSELGVTEAFF. Complete variable domain (other parts from reference TRBV19 and TRBJ1-1): DGGITQSPKYLFRKEGQNVTLSCEQNLNHDAMYWYRQDPGQGLRLIYYSQIVNDFQKGDIAEGYSVSREKKESFPLTVTSAQKNPTAFYLCASSELGVTEAFFGQGTRLTVV.

This clonotype was recorded a few times. The chain is built from TRBV5-5 and TRBJ1-2, with D possibly matching TRBD1 (6 bases). Germline V gives CDR1 SGHKS, CDR2 YYEKEE (reference sequence). This CDR3 comprises 15 residues. V was cut by 0 bases and J by 8 bases, with 17 bases left in between. CDR3 protein: CASSLGDMTTDGYTF. DNA for the CDR3: TGTGCCAGCAGCTTGGGGGACATGACCACGGACGGCTACACCTTC.

This clonotype was counted a few times. The chain recombines TRBV3-1 with TRBJ2-1; D gene unclear. Trimming left V 1 base short and J 8 bases short, with 15 bases between. Germline CDR1 reads LGHDT; CDR2 reads YNNKEL (reference sequence). The CDR3 sequence is 15 residues long. The CDR3: CASSQGQRETDEQFF. The CDR3 DNA reads TGTGCCAGCAGCCAAGGCCAGAGAGAAACGGATGAGCAGTTCTTC.

This clonotype has a count of ten or more. The chain carries TRBV7-3 and TRBJ2-1, with D perhaps TRBD2 (6 bases). CDR3 length equals 17 residues. Germline V lookup: CDR1 SGHTA, CDR2 FQGTGA. V shed 1 base and J shed 5 bases, with 18 bases lying between them. CDR3 amino acids: CASSLNTGGELNNEQFF. The CDR3 coding sequence is TGTGCCAGCAGCTTAAATACCGGAGGGGAACTTAACAATGAGCAGTTCTTC.

This clonotype was recorded at least ten times. The chain links TRBV6-5 to TRBJ2-1, with D maybe TRBD2 (7 bases). With 0 bases removed from V and 8 bases from J, the gap between germline ends came to 17 bases. This CDR3 region has 16 residues. Germline assignment: CDR1 MNHEY and CDR2 SVGAGI. DNA of the CDR3: TGTGCCAGCAGTTACTCGAAACGGGGGGCCAGAGATGAGCAGTTCTTC. Translation gives CASSYSKRGARDEQFF.

The rearrangement uses TRBV18 and TRBJ2-7; D uncertain. The CDR3 contains 17 residues. V lost 2 bases and J 5 bases, leaving 22 bases between the germline ends. Germline V gene sequence: CDR1 KGHSH, CDR2 LQKENI. As DNA, the CDR3 is TGTGCCAGCTCACCATCGGGTCCCTGGACCGAGGACCACGAGCAGTACTTC. Its protein product is CASSPSGPWTEDHEQYF.

This clonotype has more than one count but fewer than ten. The rearrangement joins TRBV19 to TRBJ2-1; D gene unclear. Looked up from germline, CDR1 is LNHDA and CDR2 is SQIVND (reference sequence). Deletions cut 9 bases from V and 0 bases from J, with 15 bases between. There are 15 residues in the CDR3. CDR3 sequence (DNA): TGTGCCAGCGAACAAGTGGCTAGCTCCTACAATGAGCAGTTCTTC. It encodes CASEQVASSYNEQFF.

A word on this clonotype: A junction end diverges from the germline sequence, so it may reflect a read error. The V and J genes are TRBV5-4 and TRBJ1-6, with a tentative D call TRBD1 (5 bases). CDR3 size: 13 residues. Germline V gives CDR1 SGHNT, CDR2 YYREEE (reference sequence). CDR3 DNA: TGTGCCAGCAGCTTAGACAGAGCCAAACCCATCCACTTT. This translates into CASSLDRAKPIHF.

This chain uses TRBV7-8 with TRBJ2-7; no definite D call. The germline CDR1 and CDR2 sequences are SGHVS and FQNEAQ. The V and J ends lost 5 bases and 1 base respectively, with 12 bases between them. This CDR3 spans 14 amino acids. The CDR3 here is CASSTQFGSYEQYF. DNA for the CDR3: TGTGCCAGCAGCACACAATTTGGGTCCTACGAGCAGTACTTC.

Ten or more counts support this clonotype. The V and J genes are TRBV7-9 and TRBJ2-1, with 9 nucleotides matching TRBD2. With V trimmed by 4 bases and J by 11 bases, 3 bases remained unmatched. Germline lookup yields CDR1 SEHNR and CDR2 FQNEAQ (reference sequence). The CDR3 runs to 12 residues. Written as DNA, the CDR3 is TGTGCCAGCAGCTCGGGGACTAGCCAGCAGTTCTTC. Translating it yields CASSSGTSQQFF.

This clonotype was picked up many times. The V and J genes are TRBV7-6 and TRBJ1-3, with 7 bases matching TRBD1. This CDR3 region has 16 residues. Germline loops: CDR1 SGHVS, CDR2 FNYEAQ. The J segment lost 1 base and the V segment lost 0 bases, leaving 3 bases of the junction unmatched. DNA of the CDR3: TGTGCCAGCAGCTTAGCGATACAGGGGTCTGGAAACACCATATATTTT. It is translated as CASSLAIQGSGNTIYF. The full variable domain, in which reference TRBV7-6 and TRBJ1-3 provide the parts outside the CDR3, is GAGVSQSPRYKVTKRGQDVALRCDPISGHVSLYWYRQALGQGPEFLTYFNYEAQQDKSGLPNDRFSAERPEGSISTLTIQRTEQRDSAMYRCASSLAIQGSGNTIYFGEGSWLTVV.

At least ten counts were recorded for this clonotype. This chain connects TRBV6-4 to TRBJ2-7, with 11 positions matching TRBD2. The CDR3 consists of 15 residues. Per the germline V gene, CDR1 is MRHNA and CDR2 is SNTAGT. Trimming at V came to 4 bases and at J to 7 bases, leaving 9 bases not matched to a gene. As DNA, the CDR3 is TGTGCCAGCAGTGCAATAGCGGGAGGGCCGCAGGAGCAGTACTTC. Amino acid sequence: CASSAIAGGPQEQYF.

This clonotype was detected a few times. The rearrangement joins TRBV29-1 to TRBJ2-3, with TRBD1 identical over 10 bases. Germline-derived CDR1 and CDR2 are SQVTM and ANQGSEA. The CDR3 is made up of 14 amino acids. V shed 8 bases, J shed 5 bases, and the junction held 10 bases outside the gene matches. CDR3 loop: CSYEEDRGLDTQYF. The CDR3 DNA follows: TGCAGCTATGAGGAGGACAGGGGGTTAGATACGCAGTATTTT.

This clonotype was seen a few times. The chain recombines TRBV9 with TRBJ2-3; 12 bases are shared with TRBD2. Trimming took 0 bases from V and 4 from J; bases not matched to a gene: 3. Germline assignment: CDR1 SGDLS and CDR2 YYNGEE. This CDR3 contains 16 residues. The CDR3 sequence: CASSVEASGGADTQYF. CDR3 nucleotide sequence: TGTGCCAGCAGCGTAGAGGCTAGCGGGGGGGCAGATACGCAGTATTTT.